The 25 T cell receptor beta chains below were found in one sample sequenced in a study of shared clonotypes between healthy human individuals. The data were produced by immunoSEQ multiplex PCR, yet TCRdb's version contains in-frame clones alone and is incomplete. Among 950,000 to 1,100,000 clones, roughly 74% were seen once, and the ten largest hold around 0.61%. What was sequenced was memory CD4+ T cells from PBMCs. Subset reported: CD45RA-negative fraction. The receptors come from a man aged 18 to 29 in good health. Some clones in this sample may be carry-over from other donors' samples.

This sequence joins TRBV25-1 and TRBJ1-4, with 10 bases lining up with TRBD1. The V and J ends lost 6 bases and 6 bases, in that order; junction bases with no gene match: 10. This CDR3 is 16 amino acids long. In germline, CDR1 is MGHDK, CDR2 SYGVNS. CDR3 nucleotides: TGTGCCAGCAGCGACCCTTCCGGGACAGGGGATGAAAAACTGTTTTTT. This codes for CASSDPSGTGDEKLFF.

The V gene is TRBV18, the J gene TRBJ2-7, with a tentative D call TRBD1 (5 bases). The CDR3 consists of 14 residues. Trimming pared 2 bases from V and 3 bases from J, leaving 11 bases between. From germline, CDR1 is KGHSH and CDR2 LQKENI. The CDR3 DNA is TGTGCCAGCTCACCATCGACAGACTTCTACGAGCAGTACTTC. The encoded protein is CASSPSTDFYEQYF.

The genes are TRBV7-8 and TRBJ1-1; D not certain. The V gene's germline CDR1 is SGHVS and CDR2 FQNEAQ. The CDR3 has 13 amino acids. V shed 2 bases and J shed 1 base, with 5 bases lying between them. CDR3: CASSLTPNTEAFF. The CDR3 coding sequence is TGTGCCAGCAGCTTAACACCGAACACTGAAGCTTTCTTT.

V gene TRBV5-1 combines with J gene TRBJ2-7, with D uncertain. CDR1 and CDR2 from the germline V gene are SGHRS and YFSETQ. Trimming stripped 3 bases from V and 6 bases from J, with 16 bases between. CDR3 length: 14 residues. This CDR3 reads CASSSQTSPLEQYF. The CDR3 DNA sequence: TGCGCCAGCAGCTCACAGACTTCTCCCCTCGAGCAGTACTTC.

About this clone: Other DNA variants within this sample encode the same CDR3. The rearrangement joins TRBV5-1 to TRBJ2-2; unclear D gene. This CDR3 is 15 amino acids long. Germline CDR1 reads SGHRS; CDR2 reads YFSETQ. Between the trimmed V and J ends, which lost 0 bases and 4 bases, there was a span of 10 bases. The CDR3 DNA reads TGCGCCAGCAGCTTGGGGCCAGGCGGCACCGGGGAGCTGTTTTTT. Translated: CASSLGPGGTGELFF.

The chain combines TRBV15 with TRBJ1-1; D unclear. This CDR3 spans 14 amino acids. Germline-derived CDR1 and CDR2 are LNHNV and YYDKDF (reference sequence). Between the trimmed V and J ends, which lost 0 bases and 4 bases, there was a span of 9 bases. The CDR3 loop reads CATSRDLYGTEAFF. The CDR3 DNA is TGTGCCACCAGCAGAGATTTGTACGGCACTGAAGCTTTCTTT. The variable domain in full, with the rest retrieved from reference TRBV15 and TRBJ1-1, is DAMVIQNPRYQVTQFGKPVTLSCSQTLNHNVMYWYQQKSSQAPKLLFHYYDKDFNNEADTPDNFQSRRPNTSFCFLDIRSPGLGDTAMYLCATSRDLYGTEAFFGQGTRLTVV.

The V and J genes are TRBV7-6 and TRBJ1-3; possible D gene TRBD1, 5 bases. CDR1 is SGHVS, CDR2 FNYEAQ, per germline. Trimming stripped 6 bases from V and 0 bases from J, with 12 bases between. The length of the CDR3 is 15 residues. The DNA of the CDR3 is TGTGCCAGCAGTTACGGGGCTAGCTCTGGAAACACCATATATTTT. Encoded protein: CASSYGASSGNTIYF.

The rearrangement links TRBV5-1 to TRBJ2-2; unclear D gene. Deletions cut 4 bases from V and 0 bases from J, with 7 bases between. This CDR3 spans 14 amino acids. CDR1 and CDR2 (germline): SGHRS, YFSETQ. CDR3 in amino acids: CASSARTNTGELFF. In nucleotides, the CDR3 is TGCGCCAGCAGCGCGAGGACGAACACCGGGGAGCTGTTTTTT.

V gene TRBV28 combines with J gene TRBJ1-1; D might be TRBD1 (5 bases). The V and J ends lost 2 bases and 0 bases respectively, with 13 bases between them. CDR3 length: 16 amino acids. Germline V CDR1 and CDR2: MDHEN, SYDVKM. The CDR3 DNA is TGTGCCAGCAGTTTAGGGAGTGGGGGAGTGAACACTGAAGCTTTCTTT. Translating it yields CASSLGSGGVNTEAFF.

The rearrangement joins TRBV28 to TRBJ1-4; 8 bases are a match to TRBD1. Germline V gene data show CDR1 as MDHEN and CDR2 as SYDVKM. The CDR3 length is 16 residues. Trimming at V came to 5 bases and at J to 0 bases, leaving 5 bases not matched to a gene. The CDR3 coding sequence is TGTGCCAGCAGTAACCCAGGGGGCGCAACTAATGAAAAACTGTTTTTT. Translated: CASSNPGGATNEKLFF.

CDR3 DNA sequence: TGTGCCAGTGAGAGGCAAGCGGGAGTAGCGGCAGATACGCAGTATTTT. Protein: CASERQAGVAADTQYF. The chain links TRBV2 to TRBJ2-3; 8 bases fit TRBD2. With 9 bases clipped from V and 4 bases from J, the junction kept 15 bases outside the gene matches. Germline assignment: CDR1 SNHLY and CDR2 FYNNEI. The CDR3 contains 16 residues.

This clone was detected only once. This chain uses TRBV5-1 with TRBJ2-7, with 10 bases matching TRBD2. Trimming cost V 3 bases and J 0 bases; bases outside gene matches: 6. The CDR3 contains 16 residues. Per germline, CDR1 SGHRS and CDR2 YFSETQ. CDR3 in DNA: TGCGCCAGCAGCTACCGGTCTAGCGGGAGCTCCTACGAGCAGTACTTC. Protein: CASSYRSSGSSYEQYF.

This chain joins TRBV6-7 and TRBJ2-7; weak D call: TRBD2 (5 bases). TRBV6-7 is an open reading frame whose function is uncertain. The V end was cut by 6 bases, the J end by 4 bases, with 16 bases between. This CDR3 is built from 14 residues. In nucleotides, the CDR3 is TGTGCCAGCAGCCCCAGGCATCCGGGATACGAGCAGTACTTC. The encoded protein is CASSPRHPGYEQYF.

This rearrangement joins TRBV27 to TRBJ1-3, with 7 positions matching TRBD1. This CDR3 is 14 amino acids long. CDR1 MNHEY and CDR2 SMNVEV come from the germline V gene (reference sequence). Trimming removed 5 bases from V and 3 bases from J; junction bases left unmatched: 4. The CDR3 sequence is CASSLTGLGNTIYF. The CDR3 coding sequence is TGTGCCAGCAGTCTGACAGGGCTTGGAAACACCATATATTTT.

CDR3 amino acids: CASSLYSSDTQYF. The DNA of the CDR3 is TGTGCCAGCAGCCTCTACTCCTCAGATACGCAGTATTTT. V is TRBV5-8 and J is TRBJ2-3; no firm D call. Trimming stripped 4 bases from V and 4 bases from J, with 10 bases between. This CDR3 is 13 amino acids long. CDR1 and CDR2 (germline): SGHTS, YDEGEE. Complete variable domain (other parts from reference TRBV5-8 and TRBJ2-3): EAGVTQSPTHLIKTRGQQATLRCSPISGHTSVYWYQQALGLGLQFLLWYDEGEERNRGNFPPRFSGRQFPNYSSELNVNALELEDSALYLCASSLYSSDTQYFGPGTRLTVL.

This clone occurred a few times. J is TRBJ1-2 and V is TRBV5-1; 7 bases are a match to TRBD1. Trimming at V came to 4 bases and at J to 4 bases, leaving 4 bases not matched to a gene. The CDR3 consists of 13 residues. CDR1 and CDR2 from the germline V gene are SGHRS and YFSETQ. This chain's CDR3 is CASSEQGSYGYTF. DNA for the CDR3: TGCGCCAGCAGCGAACAGGGGTCCTATGGCTACACCTTC.

This clone was seen a single time. V usage is TRBV5-1 and J usage is TRBJ2-2; the match to TRBD2 covers 7 bases. The ends lost 2 bases at V and 4 bases at J; junction bases unmatched: 8. This CDR3 comprises 16 residues. Germline assignment: CDR1 SGHRS and CDR2 YFSETQ. In DNA form, the CDR3 reads TGCGCCAGCAGCTTTTTGGCGGGAGCGAGCACCGGGGAGCTGTTTTTT. Its protein is CASSFLAGASTGELFF.

The genes are TRBV19 and TRBJ1-1, with TRBD1 matching over 7 bases. V gave up 6 bases and J gave up 0 bases; unmatched junction bases: 10. CDR3 size: 16 residues. Germline CDR1 and CDR2: LNHDA and SQIVND (reference sequence). Here the CDR3 reads CASRLRQGIVNTEAFF. The DNA for the CDR3 is TGTGCCAGTAGACTCCGACAGGGAATAGTGAACACTGAAGCTTTCTTT.

The chain employs TRBV10-3 and TRBJ2-5, with 7 bases aligning to TRBD1. The CDR3 sequence is 16 residues long. V trimming: 4 bases; J trimming: 2 bases; junction bases outside the gene matches: 10. Germline CDR1 ENHRY, CDR2 SYGVKD. CDR3 protein: CAISGRQGRGQETQYF. For the CDR3, the DNA is TGTGCCATCAGTGGCAGACAGGGAAGGGGGCAAGAGACCCAGTACTTC.

Worth noting for this clone: Other DNA sequences within the sample encode an identical CDR3. V is TRBV29-1 and J is TRBJ1-2, with 8 positions matching TRBD1. V gave up 2 bases and J gave up 5 bases; unmatched junction bases: 1. Germline values: CDR1 SQVTM, CDR2 ANQGSEA. This CDR3 region has 12 residues. In nucleotides, the CDR3 is TGCAGCGTTGAAACAGGGGGTTATGGCTACACCTTC. It specifies CSVETGGYGYTF.

The chain uses TRBV28 and TRBJ2-5; weak D call: TRBD2 (6 bases). Germline CDR1 and CDR2: MDHEN and SYDVKM. Trimming removed 6 bases from V and 5 bases from J, with 22 bases in between. CDR3 length: 16 residues. The CDR3 here is CASRSFGRPEGETQYF. The CDR3 DNA reads as TGTGCCAGCAGAAGTTTTGGGAGACCGGAGGGGGAGACCCAGTACTTC.

This clone occurred a few times. The rearrangement uses TRBV2 and TRBJ1-5; 7 bases agree with TRBD1. This CDR3 is built from 14 residues. Trimming took 7 bases from V and 4 from J; bases not matched to a gene: 7. The germline CDR1 and CDR2 sequences are SNHLY and FYNNEI. This CDR3 reads CASTEQGKNQPQHF. Here the CDR3 DNA reads TGTGCCAGCACCGAACAGGGGAAGAATCAGCCCCAGCATTTT.

This clone appeared many times. The genes are TRBV2 and TRBJ2-7; a possible D gene is TRBD1 (5 bases). Trimming removed 6 bases at V and 0 bases at J, with 12 bases between. The CDR3 is 14 residues long. Germline V gives CDR1 SNHLY, CDR2 FYNNEI. The CDR3, as DNA: TGTGCCAGCAGGGCCCAGGGCTACTCCTACGAGCAGTACTTC. This gives the protein CASRAQGYSYEQYF.

The gene calls are TRBV7-9 and TRBJ1-3; D unresolved. The length of the CDR3 is 15 residues. Trimming took off 8 bases at V and 0 bases at J, with 14 bases between the two ends. In germline, CDR1 is SEHNR, CDR2 FQNEAQ (reference sequence). CDR3 loop: CASGHWESSGNTIYF. The CDR3 coding sequence is TGTGCCAGCGGTCATTGGGAATCCTCTGGAAACACCATATATTTT.

Details on this clone: The same CDR3 is also encoded by other DNA sequences in this sample. The chain employs TRBV7-9 and TRBJ1-4, with TRBD1 matching over 9 bases. The CDR3 loop spans 14 amino acids. The J segment lost 4 bases and the V segment lost 5 bases, leaving 2 bases of the junction unmatched. Per germline, CDR1 SEHNR and CDR2 FQNEAQ (reference sequence). DNA for the CDR3: TGTGCCAGCAGCCCGGGACAGGGTAATGAAAAACTGTTTTTT. Translated, it gives CASSPGQGNEKLFF.